This T cell receptor beta chain was observed in a study of CD8 T cells in ankylosing spondylitis. A few counts support this clonotype. As yet, its antigen is unknown. Study observations and caveats: It appeared that ankylosing spondylitis blood was characterized by a TCR beta motif of about eight highly homologous variants. Clones linked to disease were reported to show significant enrichment in matched ankylosing spondylitis synovial fluid. Relatively rare in peripheral blood, disease-linked clones were also CD8+. Earlier studies detected some motif variants in reactive arthritis synovial fluid and blood.

Making the TCR beta libraries involved quantitative 5'-RACE with molecular barcodes. TCRdb analysed the 5' RACE reads with MiXCR anew, one entry per CDR3 protein. The data hold 750,000 to 850,000 distinct CDR3 sequences, with 12% observed a single time. V lost 3 bases, J lost 1 base, and 3 bases stayed unmatched. The germline CDR1 and CDR2 sequences are MNHEY and SVGAGI. The CDR3 has 15 amino acids. The sequence was obtained from a male donor with ankylosing spondylitis. Sequencing was done on a sample of blood, either unsorted or a sorted T cell fraction (not recorded which). This chain links TRBV6-5 with TRBJ2-3; TRBD2 matches 8 bases. The CDR3 reads CASSYPGGGTDTQYF. CDR3 coding DNA: TGTGCCAGCAGTTATCCGGGAGGGGGCACAGATACGCAGTATTTT.